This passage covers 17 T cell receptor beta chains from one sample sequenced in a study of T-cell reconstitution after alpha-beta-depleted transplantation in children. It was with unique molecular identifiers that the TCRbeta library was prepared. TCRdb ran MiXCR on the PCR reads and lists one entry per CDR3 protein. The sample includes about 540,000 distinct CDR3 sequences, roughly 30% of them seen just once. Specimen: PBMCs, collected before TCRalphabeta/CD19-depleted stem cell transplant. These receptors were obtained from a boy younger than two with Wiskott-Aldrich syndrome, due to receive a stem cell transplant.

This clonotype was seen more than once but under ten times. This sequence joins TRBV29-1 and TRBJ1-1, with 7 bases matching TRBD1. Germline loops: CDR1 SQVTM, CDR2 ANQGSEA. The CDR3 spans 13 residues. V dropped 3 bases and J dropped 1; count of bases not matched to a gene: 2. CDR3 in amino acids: CSVDTGANTEAFF. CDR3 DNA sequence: TGCAGCGTTGATACAGGGGCGAACACTGAAGCTTTCTTT.

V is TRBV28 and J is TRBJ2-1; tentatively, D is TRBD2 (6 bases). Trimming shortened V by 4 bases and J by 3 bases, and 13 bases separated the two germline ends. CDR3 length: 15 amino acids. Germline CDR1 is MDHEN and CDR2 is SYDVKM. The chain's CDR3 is CASSSQEGLYNEQFF. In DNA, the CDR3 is TGTGCCAGCAGTTCCCAGGAGGGGCTCTACAATGAGCAGTTCTTC.

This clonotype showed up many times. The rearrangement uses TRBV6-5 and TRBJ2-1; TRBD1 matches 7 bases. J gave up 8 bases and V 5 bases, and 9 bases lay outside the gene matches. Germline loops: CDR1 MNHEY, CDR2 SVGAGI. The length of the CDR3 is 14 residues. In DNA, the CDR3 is TGTGCCAGCAGTCCAGAGACAGGGTACGATGAGCAGTTCTTC. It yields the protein CASSPETGYDEQFF.

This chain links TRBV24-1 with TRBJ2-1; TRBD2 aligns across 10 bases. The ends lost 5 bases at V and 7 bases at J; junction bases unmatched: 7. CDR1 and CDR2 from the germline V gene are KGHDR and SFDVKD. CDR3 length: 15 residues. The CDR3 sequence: CATSVASGSANEQFF. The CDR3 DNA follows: TGTGCCACCAGTGTGGCTAGCGGGAGTGCGAATGAGCAGTTCTTC.

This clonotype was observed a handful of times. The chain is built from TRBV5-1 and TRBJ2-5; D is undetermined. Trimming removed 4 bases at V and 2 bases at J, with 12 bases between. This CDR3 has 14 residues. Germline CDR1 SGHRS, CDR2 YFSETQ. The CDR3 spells CASSPPSGQETQYF. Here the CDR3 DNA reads TGCGCCAGCAGCCCCCCTTCCGGGCAAGAGACCCAGTACTTC.

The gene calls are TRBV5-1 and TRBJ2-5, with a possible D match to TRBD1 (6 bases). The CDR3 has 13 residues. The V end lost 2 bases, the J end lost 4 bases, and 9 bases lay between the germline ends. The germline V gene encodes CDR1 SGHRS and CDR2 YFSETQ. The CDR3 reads CASSFGTPETQYF. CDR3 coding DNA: TGCGCCAGCAGCTTCGGGACACCAGAGACCCAGTACTTC.

CDR3 bases: TGTGCCAGTCGGACCGCTAGCACAGATACGCAGTATTTT. Translated: CASRTASTDTQYF. V is TRBV6-2 or TRBV6-3 and J is TRBJ2-3, with D hard to call. The germline CDR1 and CDR2 sequences are MNHEY and SVGEGT. The CDR3 sequence is 13 residues long. V lost 9 bases and J lost 0, with 10 bases in between.

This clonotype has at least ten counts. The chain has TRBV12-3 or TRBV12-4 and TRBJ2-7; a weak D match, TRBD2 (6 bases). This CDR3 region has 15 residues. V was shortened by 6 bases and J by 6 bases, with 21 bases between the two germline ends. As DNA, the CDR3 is TGTGCCAGCAGACCGACTAGTTGGGGCTCAGTCGAGCAGTACTTC. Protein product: CASRPTSWGSVEQYF.

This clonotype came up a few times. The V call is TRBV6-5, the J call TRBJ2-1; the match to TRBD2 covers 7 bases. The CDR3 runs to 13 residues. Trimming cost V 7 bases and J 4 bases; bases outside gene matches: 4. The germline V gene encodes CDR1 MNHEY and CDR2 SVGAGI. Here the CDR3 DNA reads TGTGCCAGCATTAGAGCGGGGTACAATGAGCAGTTCTTC. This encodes CASIRAGYNEQFF.

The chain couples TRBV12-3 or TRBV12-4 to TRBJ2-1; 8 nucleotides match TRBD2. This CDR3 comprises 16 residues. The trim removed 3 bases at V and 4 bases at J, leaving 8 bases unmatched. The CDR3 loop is CASSFGTGGGYNEQFF. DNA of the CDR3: TGTGCCAGCAGTTTTGGGACGGGAGGGGGATACAATGAGCAGTTCTTC.

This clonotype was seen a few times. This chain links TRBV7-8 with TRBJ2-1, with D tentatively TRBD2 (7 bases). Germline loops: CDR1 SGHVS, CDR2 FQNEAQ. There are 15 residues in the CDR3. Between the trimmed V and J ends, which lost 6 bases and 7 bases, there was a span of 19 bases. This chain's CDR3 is CASRRAAGRGNEQFF. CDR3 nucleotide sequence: TGTGCCAGCAGGCGCGCGGCAGGGAGGGGGAATGAGCAGTTCTTC.

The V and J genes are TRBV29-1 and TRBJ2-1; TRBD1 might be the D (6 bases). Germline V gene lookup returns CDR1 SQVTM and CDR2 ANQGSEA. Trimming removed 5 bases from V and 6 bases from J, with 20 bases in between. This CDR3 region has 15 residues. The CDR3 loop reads CSVRSRDISTNEQFF. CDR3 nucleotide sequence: TGCAGCGTTAGGTCCCGGGACATCTCCACCAATGAGCAGTTCTTC.

CDR3 in DNA: TGTGCCAGCAGCGTAGGGGGCGCGAAGACCCAGTACTTC. It is translated as CASSVGGAKTQYF. The rearrangement joins TRBV5-8 to TRBJ2-5; 7 nucleotides match TRBD1. Trimming removed 4 bases from V and 6 bases from J; junction bases left unmatched: 6. Germline lookup yields CDR1 SGHTS and CDR2 YDEGEE. The CDR3 has 13 amino acids.

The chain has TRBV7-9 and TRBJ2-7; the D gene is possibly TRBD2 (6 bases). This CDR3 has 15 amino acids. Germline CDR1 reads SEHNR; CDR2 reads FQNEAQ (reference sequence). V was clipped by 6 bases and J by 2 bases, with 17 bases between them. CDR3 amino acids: CASSRGLSGTYEQYF. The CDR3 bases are TGTGCCAGCAGTAGGGGCCTTAGCGGAACCTACGAGCAGTACTTC.

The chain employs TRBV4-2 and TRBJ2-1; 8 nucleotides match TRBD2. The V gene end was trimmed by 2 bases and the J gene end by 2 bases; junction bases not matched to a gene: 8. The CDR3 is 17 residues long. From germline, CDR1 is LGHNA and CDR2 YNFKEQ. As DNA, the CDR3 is TGTGCCAGCAGCCAACCCCGAGGTAGCGGGACCTACAATGAGCAGTTCTTC. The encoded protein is CASSQPRGSGTYNEQFF.

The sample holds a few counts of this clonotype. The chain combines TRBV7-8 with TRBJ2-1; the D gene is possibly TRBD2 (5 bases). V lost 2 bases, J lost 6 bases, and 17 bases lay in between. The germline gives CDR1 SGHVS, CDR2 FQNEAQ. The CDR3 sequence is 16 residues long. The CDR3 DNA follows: TGTGCCAGCAGCTTAAATCCGACCGGGGTGGGCAATGAGCAGTTCTTC. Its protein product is CASSLNPTGVGNEQFF.

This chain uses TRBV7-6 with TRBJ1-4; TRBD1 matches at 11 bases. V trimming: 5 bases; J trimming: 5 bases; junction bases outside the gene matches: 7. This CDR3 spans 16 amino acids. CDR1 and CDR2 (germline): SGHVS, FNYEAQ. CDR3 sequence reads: CASSRGDRGLNEKLFF. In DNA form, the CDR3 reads TGTGCCAGCAGCCGAGGGGACAGGGGGTTGAATGAAAAACTGTTTTTT. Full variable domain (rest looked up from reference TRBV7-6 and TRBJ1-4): GAGVSQSPRYKVTKRGQDVALRCDPISGHVSLYWYRQALGQGPEFLTYFNYEAQQDKSGLPNDRFSAERPEGSISTLTIQRTEQRDSAMYRCASSRGDRGLNEKLFFGSGTQLSVL.